This TCR beta chain was profiled in a study of beta chain features in type 1 diabetes. Sequencing targeted expressed TCRB transcripts, as all isolated RNA had been reverse transcribed. The assay was immunoSEQ multiplex PCR, and TCRdb's table has in-frame clones only and misses some. The sample yields around 180,000 clones, roughly 8% seen once. The table lists this clone with a few counts. Its antigen is not known. The CDR3 is made up of 14 amino acids. Looked up from germline, CDR1 is LGHNA and CDR2 is YSLEER. The V gene lost 1 base and the J gene lost 7 bases, with 13 bases spanning the gap. Broader study findings: A possible short-template PCR bias applies equally to patients and controls. Any role of HLA type in TCRB rearrangement remained unresolved here. Moderate but significant shortening of TCRB CDR3s was recorded in all four CD4+ subsets from Type 1 diabetes patients.

This chain uses TRBV4-3 with TRBJ1-2, with D perhaps TRBD1 (5 bases). Material: central memory CD4+ T cells from blood. The sequence came from a man aged 18 to 30 with type 1 diabetes. The CDR3 DNA follows: TGCGCCAGCAGCCAAGCTGGCGGGACTGGTGGCTACACCTTC. This codes for CASSQAGGTGGYTF.